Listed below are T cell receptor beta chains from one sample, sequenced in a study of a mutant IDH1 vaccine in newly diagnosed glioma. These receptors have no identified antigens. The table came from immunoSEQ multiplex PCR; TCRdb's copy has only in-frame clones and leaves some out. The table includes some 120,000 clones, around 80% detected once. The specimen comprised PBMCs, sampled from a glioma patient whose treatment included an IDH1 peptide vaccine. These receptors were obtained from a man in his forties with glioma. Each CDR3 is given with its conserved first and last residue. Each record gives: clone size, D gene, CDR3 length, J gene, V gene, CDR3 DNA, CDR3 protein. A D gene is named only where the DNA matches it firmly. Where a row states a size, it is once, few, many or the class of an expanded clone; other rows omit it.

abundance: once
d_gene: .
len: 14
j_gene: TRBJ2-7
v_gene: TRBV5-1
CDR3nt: TGCGCCAGCAGCTTCAGGGGCGGGTCCTACGAGCAGTACTTC
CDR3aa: CASSFRGGSYEQYF

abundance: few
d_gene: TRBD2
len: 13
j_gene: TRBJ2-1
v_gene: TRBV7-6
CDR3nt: TGTGCCAGCAGACGAACTAGCGGGAGCCAGCAGTTCTTC
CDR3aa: CASRRTSGSQQFF

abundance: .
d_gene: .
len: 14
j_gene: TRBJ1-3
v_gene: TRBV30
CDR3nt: TGTGCCTGGAGTGTGTTAGTCCCTGGAAACACCATATATTTT
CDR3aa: CAWSVLVPGNTIYF

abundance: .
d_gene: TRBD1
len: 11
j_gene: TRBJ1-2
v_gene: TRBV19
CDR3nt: TGTGCCAGTAATAGGGGGCATGGCTACACCTTC
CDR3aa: CASNRGHGYTF

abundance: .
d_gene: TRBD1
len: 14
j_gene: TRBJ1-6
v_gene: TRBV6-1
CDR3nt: TGTGCCAGCAGCGTAGGACAGGGGGCCGTGGCCCTCCACTTT
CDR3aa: CASSVGQGAVALHF

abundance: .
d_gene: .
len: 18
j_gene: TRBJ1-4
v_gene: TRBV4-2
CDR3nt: TGTGCCAGCAGCCAGACTCAGGGGCGTAGCGCAACTAATGAAAAACTGTTTTTT
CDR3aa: CASSQTQGRSATNEKLFF

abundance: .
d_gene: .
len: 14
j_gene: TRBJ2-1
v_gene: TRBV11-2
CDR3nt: TGTGCCAGCAGCTTAGTATCCAGGGACCATGAGCAGTTCTTC
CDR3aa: CASSLVSRDHEQFF

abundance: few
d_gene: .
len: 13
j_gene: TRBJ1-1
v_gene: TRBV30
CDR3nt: TGTGCCTGGAGTGTGCCAGGGAGCACTGAAGCTTTCTTT
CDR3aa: CAWSVPGSTEAFF

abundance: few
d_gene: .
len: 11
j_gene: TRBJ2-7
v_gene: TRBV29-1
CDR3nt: TGCAGCGTGGTATTAGCTCACGAGCAGTACTTC
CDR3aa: CSVVLAHEQYF

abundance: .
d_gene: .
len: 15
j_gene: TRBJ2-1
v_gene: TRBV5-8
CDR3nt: TGTGCCAGCAGCTTGGGGGCAGGGACCTACAATGAGCAGTTCTTC
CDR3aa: CASSLGAGTYNEQFF

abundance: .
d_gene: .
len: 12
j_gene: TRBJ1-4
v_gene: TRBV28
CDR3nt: TGTGCCAGCAGTGCGGACCGTTATGGGCTGTTTTTT
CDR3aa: CASSADRYGLFF

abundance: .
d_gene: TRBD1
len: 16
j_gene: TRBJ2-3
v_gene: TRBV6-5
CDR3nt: TGTGCCAGCAGTTTCCCGCAAGGGACAGGGACAGATACGCAGTATTTT
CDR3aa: CASSFPQGTGTDTQYF

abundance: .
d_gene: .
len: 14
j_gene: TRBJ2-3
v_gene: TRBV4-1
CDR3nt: TGCGCCAGCAGCCCAGACGATATCACAGATACGCAGTATTTT
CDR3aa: CASSPDDITDTQYF

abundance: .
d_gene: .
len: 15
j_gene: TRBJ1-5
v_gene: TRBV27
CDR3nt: TGTGTCAGCAGTCCCCAGGGATATAGCAATCAGCCCCAGCATTTT
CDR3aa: CVSSPQGYSNQPQHF

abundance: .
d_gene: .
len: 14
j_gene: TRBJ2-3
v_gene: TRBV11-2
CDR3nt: TGTGCCAGCAGCCCAGACATCGGCACAGATACGCAGTATTTT
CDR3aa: CASSPDIGTDTQYF

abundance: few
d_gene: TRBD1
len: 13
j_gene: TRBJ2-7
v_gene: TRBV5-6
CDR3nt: TGTGCCAGCAGCCTGGGCGACAGGGGCGAGCAGTACTTC
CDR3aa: CASSLGDRGEQYF

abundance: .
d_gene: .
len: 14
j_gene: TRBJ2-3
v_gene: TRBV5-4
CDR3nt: TGTGCCAGCAGCTTGGCGGAGCGCACAGATACGCAGTATTTT
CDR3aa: CASSLAERTDTQYF

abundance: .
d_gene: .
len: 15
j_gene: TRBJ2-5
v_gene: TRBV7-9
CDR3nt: TGTGCCAGCAGCTTATCCCGAAAACGTCAAGAGACCCAGTACTTC
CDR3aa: CASSLSRKRQETQYF